Below, one T cell receptor beta chain is given with its context. Its antigen is unknown. Nothing much larger sits one base from this clone, and base qualities are not available. This entry belongs to a study of PD-L1 blockade in urothelial cancer (dated by TCRdb to about 2017). Study-level background: All patients started therapy around 2014 and received atezolizumab 1,200 mg intravenously every 3 weeks. Patients had an ECOG performance status of 0 or 1 and had received between 0 and 3 prior chemotherapy regimens. Nine patients achieved durable clinical benefit and approximately 20 did not. Pretreatment tumor samples, along with matched peripheral blood serially collected before and after atezolizumab treatment, were subjected to TCR sequencing. Durable clinical benefit was defined as progression-free survival longer than 6 months, and TCR features were also tested against progression-free and overall survival. Blood samples were analyzed at two time points: 3 weeks after treatment start (second dose) and 6 weeks after treatment start. A median of about 150,000 T cells and approximately 83,000 unique TCRs was obtained from blood samples, and a median clonality of 0.080 was observed. An exploratory multi-omic analysis was conducted of the somatic, immune and clinical correlates of response to PD-L1 blockade with atezolizumab in urothelial cancer. Pretreatment blood TCR-seq was available for fewer than 30 patients, at least one posttreatment blood collection was obtained for 25 or so patients, and tumor TCR-seq was available for 25 or so patients. In the same patients, whole exome sequencing and RNA sequencing of pretreatment tumors were performed in addition to TCR sequencing. About 90% of the roughly 29 patients were identified as males with urothelial cancer of bladder origin, and a prior smoking history was reported by 18 of 29 patients. Beyond this particular receptor, the publication reports: At 3 weeks after the start of treatment, tumor-associated TCR clones in peripheral blood had expanded more in patients with durable benefit (n of about 20, p = 0.022). Small sample size (n ≈ 28) and many exploratory analyses mean the results are intended to be hypothesis-generating. A pretreatment peripheral blood TCR clonality below the median was linked to improved progression-free and overall survival.

Reading the label with the study, this specimen's time point is: pretreatment peripheral blood. The cohort comprised fewer than 35 patients with locally advanced or metastatic urothelial carcinoma treated at Memorial Sloan Kettering on a trial protocol. Peripheral blood mononuclear cells were collected pretreatment and during treatment, with between 1 and 8 total time points per patient. The Qiagen DNeasy Blood extraction kit was used to purify genomic DNA from total PBMCs and tumor samples. Collected pretreatment and during treatment, PBMCs were isolated and stored as previously described. Synthetic TCR analog templates were spiked into each PCR to estimate absolute template abundance from read counts. Using the immunoSEQ assay, TCRbeta CDR3 regions were amplified from genomic DNA with bias-controlled V and J gene primers. Sequencing of rearranged TCRbeta segments was done at approximately 20X coverage. Per the source publication's procedure: Clustering was used to correct sequencing errors, and CDR3s were annotated against IMGT to assign V, D and J genes. Downstream analyses used only productive TCRbeta rearrangements and left out out-of-frame or stop-codon sequences. Clonality was calculated as one minus the Shannon entropy normalized by the log of the number of unique productive sequences. Clones differing between time points or between blood and tumor were identified by Fisher's exact test with Benjamini-Hochberg correction at adjusted p below 0.01. TCRdb carries this immuneACCESS record with in-frame sequences only. Its versions omit some clonotypes, under half of them owing to an unresolved V gene in the studies checked, with the rest unexplained. That table gives V, J and clone size, and the DNA gave D and trimming. Counted in this sample were roughly 130,000 clones; about four fifths of them appeared once. Roughly 3.2% of the sample is taken by the ten largest.

CDR1 and CDR2 are drawn from the germline V gene (reference sequence): SEHNR, FQNEAQ. From its cysteine to its phenylalanine, the CDR3 spans 14 amino acids. Of the read, only the CDR3 DNA is kept; its 42 bases are in frame from base 1. V was cut back by 4 bases and J by 2 bases, leaving a gap of 12 bases between them. Sequences were derived from PBMCs, sampled around atezolizumab (anti-PD-L1) treatment. The TCR sequence derives from a man in his fifties with urothelial cancer. The rearranged chain carries TRBV7-9 and TRBJ2-7; the D region possibly corresponds to TRBD1 (5 bases align). The sequenced DNA: TGTGCCAGCAGCTCAATGGTACAGGCCTACGAGCAGTACTTC. Its amino acids are CASSSMVQAYEQYF.